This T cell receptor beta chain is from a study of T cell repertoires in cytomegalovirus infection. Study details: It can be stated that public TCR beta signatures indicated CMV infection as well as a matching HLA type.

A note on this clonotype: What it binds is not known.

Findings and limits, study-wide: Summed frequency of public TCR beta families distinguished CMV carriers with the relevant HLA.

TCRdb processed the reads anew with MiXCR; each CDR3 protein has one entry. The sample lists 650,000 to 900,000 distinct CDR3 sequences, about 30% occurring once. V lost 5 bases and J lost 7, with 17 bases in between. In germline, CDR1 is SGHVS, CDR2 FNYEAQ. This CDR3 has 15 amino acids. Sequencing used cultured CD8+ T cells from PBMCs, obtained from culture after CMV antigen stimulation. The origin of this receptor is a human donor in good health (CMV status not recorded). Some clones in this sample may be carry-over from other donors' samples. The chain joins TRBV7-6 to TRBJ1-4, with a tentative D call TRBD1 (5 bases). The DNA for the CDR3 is TGTGCCAGCAGCCAAGACAGATGGGATGCTGAAAAACTGTTTTTT. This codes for CASSQDRWDAEKLFF.